The following is a T cell receptor (beta chain) sequence with its context. What it binds is unknown. The record originates from a study of T cell repertoires in cytomegalovirus infection. Study information: From public TCR beta signatures came an indication of both CMV infection and matching HLA type. The study's findings and limits: Clonotypes of TCR beta that were HLA-C-restricted and CMV-specific dominated the ex vivo response.

From the reads, TCRdb called clonotypes with MiXCR, one entry per CDR3 protein. The sample shows 290,000 or so distinct CDR3 sequences, 20% to 30% of them seen only once. Per germline, CDR1 SQVTM and CDR2 ANQGSEA. CDR3 size: 11 residues. Trimming took 3 bases from V and 5 from J, leaving 8 bases between them. Sample: PBMCs. The rearrangement joins TRBV29-1 to TRBJ2-7; TRBD1 is a possible D gene (6 bases). This TCR came from a human donor in good health (CMV status not recorded). Some clones in this sample may be carry-over from other donors' samples. This chain's CDR3 is CSVDEGDEQYF. For the CDR3, the DNA is TGCAGCGTTGACGAGGGGGACGAGCAGTACTTC.